A selection of T cell receptor beta chains follows, all from one sample in a study of PD-1 blockade in mismatch repair-deficient tumors. Clones were sequenced by immunoSEQ multiplex PCR, and TCRdb holds only the in-frame ones, with some missing. The sample lists about 66,000 clones; approximately 82% were seen once. This sample comprised peripheral blood, obtained 2 weeks after starting pembrolizumab. The receptors here all came from an adult with mismatch repair-deficient cancer. The CDR3 runs from the conserved cysteine through the conserved F or W. The D gene is left open where the match is weak. Clone size is not always given. Where it is, it says once, few, many or a class for expanded clones.

J gene: TRBJ1-5
D gene: TRBD1
clone size: -
V gene: TRBV6-5
CDR3 protein: CASRGQRGQPQHF
CDR3 DNA: TGTGCCAGCAGGGGACAGCGTGGACAGCCCCAGCATTTT

J gene: TRBJ2-2
D gene: TRBD1
clone size: -
V gene: TRBV5-8
CDR3 protein: CASSLETGSNTGELFF
CDR3 DNA: TGTGCCAGCAGCCTAGAGACAGGGTCGAACACCGGGGAGCTGTTTTTT

J gene: TRBJ1-3
D gene: -
clone size: -
V gene: TRBV5-1
CDR3 protein: CASSLGGYRSGNTIYF
CDR3 DNA: TGCGCCAGCAGCTTGGGCGGGTACAGGTCTGGAAACACCATATATTTT

J gene: TRBJ2-7
D gene: -
clone size: -
V gene: TRBV6-1
CDR3 protein: CASSRTPSYEQYF
CDR3 DNA: TGTGCCAGCAGTAGGACTCCCTCCTACGAGCAGTACTTC

J gene: TRBJ1-2
D gene: TRBD1
clone size: few
V gene: TRBV5-1
CDR3 protein: CASSPGQEGYGYTF
CDR3 DNA: TGCGCCAGCAGCCCCGGACAGGAGGGTTATGGCTACACCTTC

J gene: TRBJ2-3
D gene: TRBD2
clone size: -
V gene: TRBV11-3
CDR3 protein: CASSLGWSSGSNTDTQYF
CDR3 DNA: TGTGCCAGCAGCTTAGGTTGGTCTAGCGGGAGCAACACAGATACGCAGTATTTT

J gene: TRBJ1-2
D gene: -
clone size: -
V gene: TRBV7-2
CDR3 protein: CASSLDVGKSYGYTF
CDR3 DNA: TGTGCCAGCAGCTTAGACGTGGGGAAGAGCTATGGCTACACCTTC

J gene: TRBJ2-7
D gene: -
clone size: -
V gene: TRBV9
CDR3 protein: CASSAIPAYEQYF
CDR3 DNA: TGTGCCAGCAGCGCAATACCAGCCTACGAGCAGTACTTC

J gene: TRBJ1-1
D gene: -
clone size: -
V gene: TRBV7-9
CDR3 protein: CASSPLAQRTEAFF
CDR3 DNA: TGTGCCAGCAGCCCGCTCGCGCAAAGGACTGAAGCTTTCTTT

J gene: TRBJ2-2
D gene: -
clone size: -
V gene: TRBV19
CDR3 protein: CASSTPGRLVAGELFF
CDR3 DNA: TGTGCCAGTAGTACCCCCGGGCGACTTGTCGCCGGGGAGCTGTTTTTT